The source of this TCR beta chain is a study of control samples from healthy donors and cancer patients (dated by TCRdb to about 2020). Libraries were built with the immunoSEQ multiplex PCR assay. The table comes from immuneACCESS by way of TCRdb, which keeps in-frame sequences with V and J called. Part of the clones is missing from these tables; in studies checked, under half for an unresolved V gene and the rest for unknown reasons. For this sample the table gives 100,000 to 150,000 clones, of which 89% were detected only once. The ten largest clones capture roughly 8% of the sample. There are 16 amino acids in the CDR3, from cysteine to phenylalanine inclusive. The entry retains the CDR3 DNA only, 48 bases that are in frame from base 1. CDR1 and CDR2 (KGHSH, LQKENI) derive from the germline V gene. A distance of 9 bases separates the germline ends of V and J, which lose 0 bases and 0 bases respectively.

As to this clone: Its antigen target is currently unknown. Base qualities are not at hand, and no much larger clone is one base apart. Other DNA variants within this sample encode the same CDR3.

The source material was PBMCs. This sequence uses TRBV18 and TRBJ1-3; the D gene is perhaps TRBD1, on 5 matching bases. The TCR was taken from a man aged 45-65 years with head and neck cancer. Read as DNA, the sequence is TGTGCCAGCTCACCACCGAGTCAGGGCTCTGGAAACACCATATATTTT. This translates into CASSPPSQGSGNTIYF.